These 27 T cell receptor beta chains share one sample of origin, sequenced in a study of T-cell reconstitution after alpha-beta-depleted transplantation in children. Preparing the TCRbeta library involved the use of unique molecular identifiers. TCRdb itself ran the PCR reads through MiXCR, one entry per CDR3 protein. Of about 190,000 distinct CDR3 sequences listed, approximately 6.6% were seen once; the top ten hold 3%. Sequences were derived from PBMCs from the stem cell graft donor, sampled from the stem cell graft. The receptors stem from a human donor who donated a stem cell graft to a child with Wiskott-Aldrich syndrome.

This clonotype has ten or more counts. CDR3 sequence (DNA): TGTGCCAGCAGCCGGCGGTTCCCTTACAATGAGCAGTTCTTC. This encodes CASSRRFPYNEQFF. The chain combines TRBV14 with TRBJ2-1; no clear D gene. Germline V CDR1 and CDR2: SGHDN, FVKESK. CDR3 size: 14 residues. V was pared by 4 bases and J by 4 bases, with 11 bases between.

This clonotype was found many times. The CDR3 spells CASRQSPGTEQFF. The DNA for the CDR3 is TGCGCCAGCAGGCAGTCGCCCGGGACTGAGCAGTTCTTC. This chain links TRBV10-1 with TRBJ2-1; D could derive from TRBD1 or TRBD2 (5 bases each). CDR3 length: 13 residues. V dropped 6 bases and J dropped 9 bases, with 15 bases sitting between them. Germline V CDR1 and CDR2: WNHNN, SYGVQD (reference sequence).

In its sample, this clonotype was seen many times. J is TRBJ2-1 and V is TRBV5-1, with D perhaps given as TRBD1 or TRBD2 (5 bases each). Trimming pared 6 bases from V and 11 bases from J, leaving 21 bases between. Germline CDR1 and CDR2: SGHRS and YFSETQ. This CDR3 comprises 14 residues. The CDR3 DNA is TGCGCCAGCATTGGGACCCCAGGTCCCTATCAGCAGTTCTTC. Its translation is CASIGTPGPYQQFF.

This clonotype was seen only a few times. The chain carries TRBV4-1 and TRBJ2-3, with D perhaps assigned TRBD1 or TRBD2 (5 bases each). V lost 4 bases and J 8 bases, leaving 16 bases between the germline ends. This CDR3 is 14 amino acids long. CDR1 and CDR2 from the germline V gene are MGHRA and YSYEKL. The CDR3 spells CASSPLVRDPTQYF. The CDR3 DNA follows: TGCGCCAGCAGCCCGCTAGTCCGGGACCCTACGCAGTATTTT.

This clonotype came up many times. CDR3 nucleotides: TGTGCCAGCAGTTCCTTACTAGCGGGGGGGCTGGGGAATGAGCAGTTCTTC. Translating gives CASSSLLAGGLGNEQFF. This sequence joins TRBV28 and TRBJ2-1, with 13 bases matching TRBD2. The V segment lost 4 bases and the J segment 7 bases; nucleotides outside the gene matches: 10. This CDR3 is 17 amino acids long. Germline V lookup: CDR1 MDHEN, CDR2 SYDVKM.

This clonotype came up many times. The chain recombines TRBV7-8 with TRBJ1-3, with D possibly TRBD1 on 6 matching bases. Trimming removed 5 bases from V and 8 bases from J, with 16 bases in between. Germline values: CDR1 SGHVS, CDR2 FQNEAQ. CDR3 length equals 14 residues. Here the CDR3 DNA reads TGTGCCAGCAGCCGAGGGGGTGTATTTGACACCATATATTTT. Protein product: CASSRGGVFDTIYF.

This clonotype was counted ten times or more. The J gene is TRBJ1-6, the V gene TRBV20-1; D is ambiguous. Trimming removed 0 bases from V and 8 bases from J, with 11 bases in between. The CDR3 totals 14 residues. CDR1 and CDR2 (germline): DFQATT, SNEGSKA (reference sequence). The CDR3 region has the DNA TGCAGTGCTAGAGATAAATCAGGCGATTCACCCCTCCACTTT. Its translation is CSARDKSGDSPLHF.

This clonotype came up a few times. The chain links TRBV18 to TRBJ2-6; D uncertain. V was pared by 2 bases and J by 0 bases, with 8 bases between. CDR1 KGHSH and CDR2 LQKENI come from the germline V gene. The CDR3 loop spans 16 amino acids. Written as DNA, the CDR3 is TGTGCCAGCTCACCATGGAAAGGCTCTGGGGCCAACGTCCTGACTTTC. Translated: CASSPWKGSGANVLTF.

This clonotype appeared many times. V usage is TRBV12-3 or TRBV12-4 and J usage is TRBJ2-5; D unresolved. The CDR3 runs to 14 residues. Trimming removed 5 bases at V and 5 bases at J, with 15 bases between. CDR3 DNA: TGTGCCAGCAGTCCCCAAGTAGGTGGGGAGACCCAGTACTTC. Protein product: CASSPQVGGETQYF.

This clonotype appeared many times. V usage is TRBV3-1 and J usage is TRBJ2-1; 7 bases align to TRBD1. Germline V lookup: CDR1 LGHDT, CDR2 YNNKEL (reference sequence). This CDR3 contains 13 residues. The junction had 6 bases not matched to a gene; V was cut back by 4 bases and J by 9 bases. The CDR3 nucleotides are TGTGCCAGCAGCCTTCGACAGGGCAGTGAGCAGTTCTTC. It is translated as CASSLRQGSEQFF.

This clonotype was recorded many times. The chain carries TRBV24-1 and TRBJ2-2; D not certain. V was shortened by 4 bases and J by 6 bases, with 8 bases between the two germline ends. CDR3 length equals 13 residues. Germline CDR1 and CDR2: KGHDR and SFDVKD. The CDR3 here is CATSETRAGELFF. The CDR3 nucleotides are TGTGCCACCAGTGAGACAAGGGCCGGGGAGCTGTTTTTT.

This clonotype was recorded many times. This chain joins TRBV18 and TRBJ1-4; TRBD1 aligns across 8 bases. V shed 3 bases and J 1 base; nucleotides not matched to a gene: 7. This CDR3 region has 17 residues. Germline loops: CDR1 KGHSH, CDR2 LQKENI. The CDR3 sequence is CASSPGQASVTNEKLFF. CDR3 in DNA: TGTGCCAGCTCACCGGGACAGGCCTCAGTAACTAATGAAAAACTGTTTTTT. The full variable domain, its missing parts supplied by reference TRBV18 and TRBJ1-4, is NAGVMQNPRHLVRRRGQEARLRCSPMKGHSHVYWYRQLPEEGLKFMVYLQKENIIDESGMPKERFSAEFPKEGPSILRIQQVVRGDSAAYFCASSPGQASVTNEKLFFGSGTQLSVL.

Ten or more counts support this clonotype. The V and J genes are TRBV5-6 and TRBJ1-2, with TRBD1 as a possible D gene (5 bases). The V end lost 2 bases, the J end lost 4 bases, and 15 bases lay between the germline ends. Germline CDR1 reads SGHDT; CDR2 reads YYEEEE. CDR3 length equals 15 residues. The chain's CDR3 is CASSFSPGSSYGYTF. CDR3 DNA: TGTGCCAGCAGCTTTTCACCAGGGAGCAGCTATGGCTACACCTTC. The full variable domain, completed using reference TRBV5-6 and TRBJ1-2, is DAGVTQSPTHLIKTRGQQVTLRCSPKSGHDTVSWYQQALGQGPQFIFQYYEEEERQRGNFPDRFSGHQFPNYSSELNVNALLLGDSALYLCASSFSPGSSYGYTFGSGTRLTVV.

This clonotype was found many times. The chain employs TRBV27 and TRBJ2-3; D gene ambiguous. The ends were cut back, 1 base at V and 4 bases at J, with 6 bases in the middle. CDR3 length: 13 amino acids. Per germline, CDR1 MNHEY and CDR2 SMNVEV (reference sequence). CDR3 loop: CASSLYRADTQYF. The CDR3 DNA sequence: TGTGCCAGCAGTTTATACCGGGCAGATACGCAGTATTTT.

This clonotype has ten or more counts. The chain is built from TRBV12-3 or TRBV12-4 and TRBJ1-5; D gene uncertain. The CDR3 length is 14 residues. With 3 bases removed from V and 2 bases from J, the gap between germline ends came to 8 bases. CDR3 in amino acids: CASSFRFGNQPQHF. The CDR3 DNA follows: TGTGCCAGCAGTTTTAGGTTCGGCAATCAGCCCCAGCATTTT.

Ten or more counts support this clonotype. The chain couples TRBV24-1 to TRBJ1-1; 8 nucleotides align to TRBD1. Germline-derived CDR1 and CDR2 are KGHDR and SFDVKD. V shed 7 bases and J 4 bases; nucleotides not matched to a gene: 10. The CDR3 has 15 amino acids. CDR3 region: CATSGDRWGSTEAFF. The CDR3 nucleotides read TGTGCCACCAGCGGGGACAGGTGGGGGTCCACTGAAGCTTTCTTT.

Ten or more counts support this clonotype. V usage is TRBV20-1 and J usage is TRBJ1-1, with unresolved D. From germline, CDR1 is DFQATT and CDR2 SNEGSKA (reference sequence). The CDR3 has 15 residues. V shed 1 base and J shed 1 base, with 13 bases lying between them. CDR3 coding DNA: TGCAGTGCTAGAGGGGGAAGATCCCCGAACACTGAAGCTTTCTTT. Its protein product is CSARGGRSPNTEAFF.

This clonotype was counted at least ten times. The chain couples TRBV20-1 to TRBJ2-7, with a tentative D call TRBD1 (5 bases). Germline CDR1 reads DFQATT; CDR2 reads SNEGSKA (reference sequence). The length of the CDR3 is 12 residues. With 2 bases removed from V and 4 bases from J, the gap between germline ends came to 9 bases. Here the CDR3 DNA reads TGCAGTGCTAGACCGGACAAATACGAGCAGTACTTC. As protein: CSARPDKYEQYF.

This clonotype was observed many times. The genes are TRBV20-1 and TRBJ2-3; weak D call: TRBD2 (5 bases). The length of the CDR3 is 12 residues. Trimming left V 7 bases short and J 0 bases short, with 8 bases between. Germline V lookup: CDR1 DFQATT, CDR2 SNEGSKA (reference sequence). The chain's CDR3 is CSDKRSTDTQYF. The CDR3 DNA reads TGCAGTGATAAGCGGAGCACAGATACGCAGTATTTT.

This clonotype appeared many times. J is TRBJ1-4 and V is TRBV29-1; D gene uncertain. The CDR3 is made up of 13 amino acids. Germline loops: CDR1 SQVTM, CDR2 ANQGSEA. V lost 3 bases and J lost 1, with 6 bases in between. The CDR3 bases are TGCAGCGTTGACCCGGGAACTAATGAAAAACTGTTTTTT. It yields the protein CSVDPGTNEKLFF.

Only a few counts were recorded for this clonotype. The V and J genes are TRBV5-1 and TRBJ1-5; TRBD1 might be the D (6 bases). V gave up 0 bases and J gave up 5 bases, with 15 bases separating them. Germline V lookup: CDR1 SGHRS, CDR2 YFSETQ. The CDR3 spans 16 residues. The CDR3 reads CASSLGGTQRDQPQHF. DNA of the CDR3: TGCGCCAGCAGCTTGGGAGGGACACAAAGGGATCAGCCCCAGCATTTT.

This clonotype was seen just once. This chain joins TRBV20-1 and TRBJ2-1, with D possibly called TRBD1 or TRBD2 (5 bases each). Germline CDR1 and CDR2: DFQATT and SNEGSKA (reference sequence). Deletions cut 3 bases from V and 9 bases from J, with 12 bases between. CDR3 length equals 12 residues. For the CDR3, the DNA is TGCAGTGCTAGTAAGAGTGGGGGTGAGCAGTTCTTC. This encodes CSASKSGGEQFF.

In regard to this clonotype: One base away lies a much larger clone, so this may be a sequencing read error. The chain recombines TRBV6-1 with TRBJ2-7; 7 bases align to TRBD2. The CDR3 loop spans 13 amino acids. The germline gives CDR1 MNHNS, CDR2 SASEGT. The DNA of the CDR3 is TGTGCCAGCACAGTCGGGAGGTCCTGCGAGCAGTACTTC. Translated, it gives CASTVGRSCEQYF.

Many counts were recorded for this clonotype. The V and J genes are TRBV11-2 and TRBJ2-1; D gene unclear. Germline values: CDR1 SGHAT, CDR2 FQNNGV. The germline V and J ends were trimmed by 5 bases and 6 bases, with 14 bases remaining between them. CDR3 length: 14 residues. The CDR3 protein is CASSPLGLPNEQFF. Here the CDR3 DNA reads TGTGCCAGCAGCCCCCTCGGGCTTCCCAATGAGCAGTTCTTC.

At least ten counts were recorded for this clonotype. The DNA for the CDR3 is TGCAGTGCTAGACCGTTGTTTTATGGCTACACCTTC. This sequence encodes CSARPLFYGYTF. The chain recombines TRBV20-1 with TRBJ1-2; D gene uncertain. The V gene lost 2 bases and the J gene lost 5 bases, with 9 bases spanning the gap. Germline CDR1 and CDR2: DFQATT and SNEGSKA (reference sequence). There are 12 residues in the CDR3.

This clonotype was detected ten times or more. The chain has TRBV29-1 and TRBJ2-7, with 9 bases matching TRBD1. The CDR3 spans 13 residues. The V and J ends lost 4 bases and 3 bases, in that order; junction bases with no gene match: 4. Germline V lookup: CDR1 SQVTM, CDR2 ANQGSEA. CDR3 region: CSVADRGYYEQYF. The CDR3 DNA reads TGCAGCGTTGCCGACAGGGGGTACTACGAGCAGTACTTC.

Ten or more counts support this clonotype. The chain carries TRBV20-1 and TRBJ2-2; D possibly corresponds to TRBD2 (5 bases). V was shortened by 5 bases and J by 2 bases, with 15 bases between the two germline ends. CDR1 is DFQATT, CDR2 SNEGSKA, per germline (reference sequence). CDR3 size: 15 residues. CDR3 coding DNA: TGCAGTGCTCAAGAGACCCGGGGTAACACCGGGGAGCTGTTTTTT. It is translated as CSAQETRGNTGELFF.